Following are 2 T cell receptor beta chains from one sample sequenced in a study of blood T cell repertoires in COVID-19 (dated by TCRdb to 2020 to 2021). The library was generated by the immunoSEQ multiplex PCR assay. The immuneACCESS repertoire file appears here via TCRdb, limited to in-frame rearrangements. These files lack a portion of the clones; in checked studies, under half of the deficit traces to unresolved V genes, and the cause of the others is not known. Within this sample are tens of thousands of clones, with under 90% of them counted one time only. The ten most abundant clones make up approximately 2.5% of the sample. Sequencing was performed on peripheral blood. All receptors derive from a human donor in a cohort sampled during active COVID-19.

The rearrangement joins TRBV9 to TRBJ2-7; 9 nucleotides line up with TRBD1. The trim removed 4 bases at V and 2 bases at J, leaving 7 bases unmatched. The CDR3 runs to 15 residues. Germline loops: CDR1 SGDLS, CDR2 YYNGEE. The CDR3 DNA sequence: TGTGCCAGCAGCCCAGGACAGGGGAGACCCTACGAGCAGTACTTC. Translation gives CASSPGQGRPYEQYF.

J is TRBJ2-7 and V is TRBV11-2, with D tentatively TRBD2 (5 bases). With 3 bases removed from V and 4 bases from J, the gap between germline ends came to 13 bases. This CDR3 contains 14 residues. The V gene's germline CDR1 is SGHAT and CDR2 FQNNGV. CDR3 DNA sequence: TGTGCCAGCAGCTTTGTCGAATCGGGATACGAGCAGTACTTC. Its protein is CASSFVESGYEQYF.